The source of this T cell receptor (beta chain) is a study of graft-versus-host responses after intestinal transplantation. Study background: In this cohort, recipients had multivisceral, liver-intestinal, or isolated intestinal transplants. The whole recipient group had anti-thymocyte globulin induction followed by tacrolimus and steroids for 2 to 3 years.

Turning to this clone: Its antigen remains unidentified.

The germline V gene encodes CDR1 MGHRA and CDR2 YSYEKL. The CDR3 runs 14 residues. The V and J ends lost 2 bases and 3 bases respectively, with 9 bases between them. Clones were read by immunoSEQ multiplex PCR, and TCRdb kept only the in-frame ones, dropping some. This table holds around 100,000 clones, around nine tenths found once. Regarding the study as a whole: Detected in recipient marrow were GvH clones, some of which were first observed in ileum or blood. Individuals who had graft-donor T cell macrochimerism had allografts that showed high graft-versus-host to host-versus-graft clonal ratios.

This TCR came from a human donor who was the organ donor for an intestinal transplant. The starting material was unstimulated CD4+ T cells sorted from spleen or lymph node cells, obtained before transplant. The J gene is TRBJ2-3, the V gene TRBV4-1, with D possibly TRBD2 on 6 matching bases. Written as DNA, the CDR3 is TGCGCCAGCAGCCAAACACTAGCTACAGATACGCAGTATTTT. It yields the protein CASSQTLATDTQYF.